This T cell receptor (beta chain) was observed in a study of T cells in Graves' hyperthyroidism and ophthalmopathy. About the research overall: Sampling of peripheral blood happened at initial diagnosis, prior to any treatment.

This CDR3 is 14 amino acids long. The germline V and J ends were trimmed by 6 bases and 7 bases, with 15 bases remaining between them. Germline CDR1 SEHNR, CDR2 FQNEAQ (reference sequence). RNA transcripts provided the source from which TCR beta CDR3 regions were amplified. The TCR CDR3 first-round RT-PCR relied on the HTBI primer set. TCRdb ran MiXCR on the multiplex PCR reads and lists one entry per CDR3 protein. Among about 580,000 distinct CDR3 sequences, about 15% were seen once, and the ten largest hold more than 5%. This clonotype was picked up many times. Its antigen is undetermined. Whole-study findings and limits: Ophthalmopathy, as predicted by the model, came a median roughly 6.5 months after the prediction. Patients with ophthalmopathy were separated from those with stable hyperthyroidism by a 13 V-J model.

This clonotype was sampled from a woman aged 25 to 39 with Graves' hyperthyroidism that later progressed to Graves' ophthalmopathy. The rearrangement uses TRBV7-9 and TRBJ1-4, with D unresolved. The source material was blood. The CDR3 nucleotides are TGTGCCAGCAGGTTCAGAGGCTCGAGTGAAAAACTGTTTTTT. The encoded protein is CASRFRGSSEKLFF.